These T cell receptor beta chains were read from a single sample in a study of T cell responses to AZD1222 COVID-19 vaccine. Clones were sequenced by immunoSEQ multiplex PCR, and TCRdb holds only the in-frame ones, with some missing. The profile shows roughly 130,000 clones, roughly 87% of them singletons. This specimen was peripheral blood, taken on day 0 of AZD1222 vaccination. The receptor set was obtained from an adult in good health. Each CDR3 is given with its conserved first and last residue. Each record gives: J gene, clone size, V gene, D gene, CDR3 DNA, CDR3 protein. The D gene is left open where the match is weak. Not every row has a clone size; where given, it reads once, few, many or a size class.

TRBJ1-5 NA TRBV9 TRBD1 TGTGCCAGCAGTGAGGACAGGGGTGGTCAGCCCCAGCATTTT CASSEDRGGQPQHF
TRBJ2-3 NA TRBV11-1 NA TGTGCCAGCAGATCCAGTCGCTCAGATACGCAGTATTTT CASRSSRSDTQYF
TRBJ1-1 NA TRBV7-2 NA TGTGCCAGCAGCTTAAACCCTCCTGAAGCTTTCTTT CASSLNPPEAFF
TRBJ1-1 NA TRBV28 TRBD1 TGTGCCAGCAGTTTATATACAGGGACAGGTGACACTGAAGCTTTCTTT CASSLYTGTGDTEAFF
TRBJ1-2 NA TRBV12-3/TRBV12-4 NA TGTGCCAGCAGTTTAGAGGGAACTGGCTACACCTTC CASSLEGTGYTF
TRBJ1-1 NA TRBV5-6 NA TGTGCCACCCGAGACAGGTTTGACACTGAAGCTTTCTTT CATRDRFDTEAFF
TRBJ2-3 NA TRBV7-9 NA TGTGCCAGCAGACCGACCTCATTCACAGATACGCAGTATTTT CASRPTSFTDTQYF
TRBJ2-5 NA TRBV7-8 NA TGTGCCAGCAGCATCGTCAGGGGCGGGGGAGAGACCCAGTACTTC CASSIVRGGGETQYF
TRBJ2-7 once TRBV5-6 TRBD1 TGTGCCAGCAGCTTGGCATTGACAGGGTCAATTTCCTACGAGCAGTACTTC CASSLALTGSISYEQYF
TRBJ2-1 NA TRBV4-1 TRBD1 TGCGCCAGCAGCCAAGCGTCAGGGGGCAATGAGCAGTTCTTC CASSQASGGNEQFF
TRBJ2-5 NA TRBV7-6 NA TGTGCCAGCAGCTTAGCGGACAGAGAGCAAGAGACCCAGTACTTC CASSLADREQETQYF
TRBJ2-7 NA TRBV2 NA TGTGCTCAGCGGCGGACCTCCTACGAGCAGTACTTC CAQRRTSYEQYF
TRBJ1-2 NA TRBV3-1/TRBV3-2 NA TGTGCCAGCAGCCAAGGTCAAGGGCTTGGCTACACCTTC CASSQGQGLGYTF
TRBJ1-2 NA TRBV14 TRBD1 TGTGCCAGCAGCCATGGGACAGGGACCAGCTATGGCTACACCTTC CASSHGTGTSYGYTF
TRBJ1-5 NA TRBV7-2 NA TGTGCCAGCAGCTTTAATACAGGGAATCAGCCCCAGCATTTT CASSFNTGNQPQHF
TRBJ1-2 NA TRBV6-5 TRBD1 TGTGCCAGCAGGAAGGGACAGGGGTCTAATGGCTACACCTTC CASRKGQGSNGYTF
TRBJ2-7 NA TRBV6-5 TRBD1 TGTGCCAGCAGCCCCGGACAGGGGGTCGAGCAGTACTTC CASSPGQGVEQYF
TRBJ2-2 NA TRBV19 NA TGTGCCAGTCGATACCTACAGGGTTATACCGGGGAGCTGTTTTTT CASRYLQGYTGELFF
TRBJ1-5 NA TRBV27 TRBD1 TGTGCCAGCAGTTATCGGGGACAGGGCAATCAGCCCCAGCATTTT CASSYRGQGNQPQHF
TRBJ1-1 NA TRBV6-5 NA TGTGCCAGCACCTCCGTGGGACGTACTGAAGCTTTCTTT CASTSVGRTEAFF
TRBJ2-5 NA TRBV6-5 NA TGTGCCAGCAGGGGGCAGCAAGAGACCCAGTACTTC CASRGQQETQYF
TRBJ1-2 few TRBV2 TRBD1 TGTGCCAGCAGTGCCACTACCGGGACAGGGGCTTATGGCTACACCTTC CASSATTGTGAYGYTF
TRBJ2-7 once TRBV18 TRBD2 TGTGCCAGCTCACCCCGGGAGGGCTCCTACGAGCAGTACTTC CASSPREGSYEQYF
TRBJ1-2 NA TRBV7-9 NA TGTGCCAGCAGCTTAGCCCTCAGGAGTAACTATGGCTACACCTTC CASSLALRSNYGYTF
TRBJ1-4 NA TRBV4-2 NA TGTGCCAGCAGCCATTTCGAGAGGGATGAGGAAAAACTGTTTTTT CASSHFERDEEKLFF
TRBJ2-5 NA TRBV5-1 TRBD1 TGCGCCAGCAGCCTAGGGGACAGGGACCAAGAGACCCAGTACTTC CASSLGDRDQETQYF
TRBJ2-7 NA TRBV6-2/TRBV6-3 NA TGTGCCAGCAGTTTCGTCTCCTACGAGCAGTACTTC CASSFVSYEQYF
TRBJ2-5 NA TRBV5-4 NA TGTGCCAGCAGCTTGGGAGGTGTCGAGACCCAGTACTTC CASSLGGVETQYF
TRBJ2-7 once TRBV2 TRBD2 TGTGCCAGCAGTGACGGGGGGTCCGACGAGCAGTACTTC CASSDGGSDEQYF
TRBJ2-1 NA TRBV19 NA TGTGCCAGTAGTAAGTCGGGGGATTGGGGGGAGCAGTTCTTC CASSKSGDWGEQFF
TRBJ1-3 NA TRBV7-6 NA TGTGCCAGCAGCTTAGCGTGGGGAGGGGGTACCTCTGGAAACACCATATATTTT CASSLAWGGGTSGNTIYF